The 11 T cell receptor beta chains reported below all come from one sample, sequenced in a study of shared clonotypes between healthy human individuals. Here immunoSEQ multiplex PCR was the method, and the copy in TCRdb shows in-frame clones only, minus some. The sample has some 630,000 clones; approximately 75% are singletons. Sequenced material: memory CD4+ T cells sorted from blood. The subset: CD45RA-negative fraction. These receptors all come from a woman aged 25 to 39 in good health.

This rearrangement joins TRBV28 to TRBJ2-5, with 10 positions matching TRBD1. V gave up 3 bases and J gave up 5 bases; unmatched junction bases: 9. The germline V gene has CDR1 MDHEN and CDR2 SYDVKM. The CDR3 consists of 16 residues. The CDR3 here is CASSFPRDRGSETQYF. CDR3 nucleotides: TGTGCCAGCAGTTTTCCCCGGGACAGGGGTAGCGAGACCCAGTACTTC.

V usage is TRBV30 and J usage is TRBJ2-2; D uncertain. CDR3 size: 13 residues. V lost 5 bases and J lost 0, with 7 bases in between. Germline values: CDR1 GTSNPN, CDR2 SVGIG (reference sequence). The CDR3 sequence is CAWHPPNTGELFF. DNA of the CDR3: TGTGCCTGGCACCCTCCGAACACCGGGGAGCTGTTTTTT. The variable domain in full, with the rest retrieved from reference TRBV30 and TRBJ2-2, is SQTIHQWPATLVQPVGSPLSLECTVEGTSNPNLYWYRQAAGRGLQLLFYSVGIGQISSEVPQNLSASRPQDRQFILSSKKLLLSDSGFYLCAWHPPNTGELFFGEGSRLTVL.

This CDR3 reads CASSADREGAGNTIYF. DNA for the CDR3: TGTGCCAGCAGTGCGGACAGGGAAGGGGCTGGAAACACCATATATTTT. The V and J genes are TRBV27 and TRBJ1-3; TRBD1 aligns across 8 bases. The CDR3 sequence is 16 residues long. Germline assignment: CDR1 MNHEY and CDR2 SMNVEV (reference sequence). Germline trimming cut 5 bases from V and 2 bases from J; bases unmatched to any gene: 8.

This rearrangement joins TRBV5-1 to TRBJ2-3; D is possibly TRBD1 (5 bases). The CDR3 loop spans 14 amino acids. The germline V gene has CDR1 SGHRS and CDR2 YFSETQ. V was trimmed by 4 bases and J by 5 bases, leaving 14 bases between them. The CDR3 DNA follows: TGCGCCAGCAGCGTCAGGGTATCGGAAGATACGCAGTATTTT. Translating it yields CASSVRVSEDTQYF.

The chain couples TRBV2 to TRBJ2-6; the D is unclear. Trimming shortened V by 3 bases and J by 0 bases, and 9 bases separated the two germline ends. CDR3 length: 16 amino acids. Germline values: CDR1 SNHLY, CDR2 FYNNEI. The CDR3 reads CASSDPGSSGANVLTF. The DNA for the CDR3 is TGTGCCAGCAGTGATCCAGGTTCCTCTGGGGCCAACGTCCTGACTTTC.

The chain employs TRBV7-2 and TRBJ2-7; a weak D match, TRBD2 (5 bases). The V gene lost 5 bases and the J gene lost 3 bases, with 17 bases spanning the gap. CDR1 is SGHTA, CDR2 FQGNSA, per germline. The CDR3 runs 15 residues. The chain's CDR3 is CASSPLSSSNYEQYF. The CDR3 DNA sequence: TGTGCCAGCAGCCCCCTTTCTTCTAGCAACTACGAGCAGTACTTC.

The DNA for the CDR3 is TGTGCCACCGAAGCGGGAGGGTCCTACAATGAGCAGTTCTTC. It encodes CATEAGGSYNEQFF. The chain couples TRBV15 to TRBJ2-1, with 10 bases identical to TRBD2. This CDR3 contains 14 residues. The J segment lost 1 base and the V segment lost 8 bases, leaving 2 bases of the junction unmatched. Germline CDR1 is LNHNV and CDR2 is YYDKDF (reference sequence).

To note about this clone: A much larger clone lies a single base off, so this may be a read error. The gene calls are TRBV25-1 and TRBJ2-7; D tentatively fits TRBD1 or TRBD2 (6 bases each). This CDR3 is built from 17 residues. Germline V gene lookup returns CDR1 MGHDK and CDR2 SYGVNS. The germline V and J ends were trimmed by 6 bases and 3 bases, with 24 bases remaining between them. The CDR3 nucleotides read TGTGCCAGCAGGGGGGGCAGCGGGTGGGGGACCTACTACGAGCAGTACTTC. It codes for CASRGGSGWGTYYEQYF.

There are a few counts of this clone. The chain recombines TRBV25-1 with TRBJ2-5; TRBD1 agrees at 8 bases. Trimming took 8 bases from V and 5 from J; bases not matched to a gene: 10. Germline CDR1 reads MGHDK; CDR2 reads SYGVNS. The CDR3 sequence is 14 residues long. DNA for the CDR3: TGTGCCAGCCAGGACAGGGTAGGGGAGGAGACCCAGTACTTC. This codes for CASQDRVGEETQYF.

The chain carries TRBV25-1 and TRBJ2-7; TRBD1 agrees at 12 bases. The CDR3 totals 18 residues. Germline V lookup: CDR1 MGHDK, CDR2 SYGVNS. Trimming cost V 4 bases and J 2 bases; bases outside gene matches: 12. CDR3 in amino acids: CASSGRDRGRNGPYEQYF. CDR3 in DNA: TGTGCCAGCAGTGGCCGGGACAGGGGGCGTAATGGTCCCTACGAGCAGTACTTC.

The V and J genes are TRBV28 and TRBJ1-1; 11 nucleotides match TRBD1. Per germline, CDR1 MDHEN and CDR2 SYDVKM. The J segment lost 5 bases and the V segment lost 3 bases, leaving 5 bases of the junction unmatched. The CDR3 covers 15 residues. CDR3 DNA: TGTGCCAGCAGTTTCCCGGGACAGGGGGTAACTGAAGCTTTCTTT. Its protein is CASSFPGQGVTEAFF.